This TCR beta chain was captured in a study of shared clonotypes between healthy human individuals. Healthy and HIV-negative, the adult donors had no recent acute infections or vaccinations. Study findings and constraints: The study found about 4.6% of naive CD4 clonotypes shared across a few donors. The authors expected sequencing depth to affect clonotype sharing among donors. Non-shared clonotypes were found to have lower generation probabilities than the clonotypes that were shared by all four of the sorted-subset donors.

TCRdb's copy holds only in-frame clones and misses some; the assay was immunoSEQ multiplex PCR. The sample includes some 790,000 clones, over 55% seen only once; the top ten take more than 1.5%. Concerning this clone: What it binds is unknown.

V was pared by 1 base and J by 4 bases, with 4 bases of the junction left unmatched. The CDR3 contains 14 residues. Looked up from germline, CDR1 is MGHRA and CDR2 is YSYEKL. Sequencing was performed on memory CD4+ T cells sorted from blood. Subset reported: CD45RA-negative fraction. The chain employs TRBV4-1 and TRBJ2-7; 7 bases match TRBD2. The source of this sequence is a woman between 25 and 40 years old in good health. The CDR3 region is CASSQGLAEYEQYF. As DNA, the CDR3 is TGCGCCAGCAGCCAAGGGCTAGCGGAATACGAGCAGTACTTC.